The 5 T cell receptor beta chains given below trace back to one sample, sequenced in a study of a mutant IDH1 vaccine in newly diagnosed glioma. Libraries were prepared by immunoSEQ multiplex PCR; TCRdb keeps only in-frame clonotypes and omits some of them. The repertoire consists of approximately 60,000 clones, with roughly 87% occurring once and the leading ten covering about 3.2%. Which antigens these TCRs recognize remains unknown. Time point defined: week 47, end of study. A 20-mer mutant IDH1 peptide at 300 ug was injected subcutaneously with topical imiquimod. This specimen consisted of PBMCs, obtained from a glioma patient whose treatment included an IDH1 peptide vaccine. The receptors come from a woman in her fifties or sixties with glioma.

The CDR3 spells CSVLRDSSTDTQYF. The DNA for the CDR3 is TGCAGCGTTCTGCGGGACAGCAGCACAGATACGCAGTATTTT. This sequence joins TRBV29-1 and TRBJ2-3, with D perhaps TRBD1 (7 bases). Trimming pared 5 bases from V and 0 bases from J, leaving 12 bases between. Germline V gene lookup returns CDR1 SQVTM and CDR2 ANQGSEA. The CDR3 runs to 14 residues.

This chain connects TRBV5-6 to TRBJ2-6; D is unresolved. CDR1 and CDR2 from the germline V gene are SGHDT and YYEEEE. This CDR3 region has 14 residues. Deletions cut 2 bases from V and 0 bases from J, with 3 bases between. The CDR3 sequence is CASSFGSGANVLTF. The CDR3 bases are TGTGCCAGCAGCTTTGGCTCTGGGGCCAACGTCCTGACTTTC.

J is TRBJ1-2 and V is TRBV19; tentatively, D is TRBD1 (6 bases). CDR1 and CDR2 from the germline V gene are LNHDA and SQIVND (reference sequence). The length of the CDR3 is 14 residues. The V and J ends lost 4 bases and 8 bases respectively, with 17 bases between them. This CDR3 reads CASSTLRQELGYTF. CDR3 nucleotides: TGTGCCAGTAGTACTCTCCGACAGGAGCTGGGCTACACCTTC.

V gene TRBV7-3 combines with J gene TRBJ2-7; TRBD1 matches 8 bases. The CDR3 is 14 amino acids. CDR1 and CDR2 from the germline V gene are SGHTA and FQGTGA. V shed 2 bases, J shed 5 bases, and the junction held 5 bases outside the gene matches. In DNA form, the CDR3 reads TGTGCCAGCAGCTTAGGACAGGGTTCGCACGAGCAGTACTTC. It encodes CASSLGQGSHEQYF.

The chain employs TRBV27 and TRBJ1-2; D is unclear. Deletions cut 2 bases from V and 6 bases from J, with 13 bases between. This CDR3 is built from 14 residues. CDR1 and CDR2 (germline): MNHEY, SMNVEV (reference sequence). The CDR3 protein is CASSLHRVSDGYTF. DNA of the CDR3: TGTGCCAGCAGTTTACACCGGGTTTCGGATGGCTACACCTTC.